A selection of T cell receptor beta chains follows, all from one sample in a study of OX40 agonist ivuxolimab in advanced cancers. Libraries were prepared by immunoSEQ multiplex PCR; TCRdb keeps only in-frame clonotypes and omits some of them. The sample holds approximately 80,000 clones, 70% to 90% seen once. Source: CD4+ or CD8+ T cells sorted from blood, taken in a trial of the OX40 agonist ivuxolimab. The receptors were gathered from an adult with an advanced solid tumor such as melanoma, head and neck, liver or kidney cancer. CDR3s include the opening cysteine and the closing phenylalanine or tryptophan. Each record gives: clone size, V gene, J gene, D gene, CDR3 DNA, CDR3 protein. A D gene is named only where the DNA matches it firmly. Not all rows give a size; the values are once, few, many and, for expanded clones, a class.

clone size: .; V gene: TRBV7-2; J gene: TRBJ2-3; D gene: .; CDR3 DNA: TGTGCCAGCAGCTTAGACCAAAGAAATACGCAGTATTTT; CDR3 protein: CASSLDQRNTQYF
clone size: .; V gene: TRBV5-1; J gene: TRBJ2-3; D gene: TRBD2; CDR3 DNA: TGCGCCAGCAGCTCTCTGACTAGCGGGGGTTGGGATACGCAGTATTTT; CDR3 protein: CASSSLTSGGWDTQYF
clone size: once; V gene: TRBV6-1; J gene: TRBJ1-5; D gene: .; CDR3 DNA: TGTGCCAGCAGTGGGACCGGTGGCGGGCAGCCCCAGCATTTT; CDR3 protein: CASSGTGGGQPQHF
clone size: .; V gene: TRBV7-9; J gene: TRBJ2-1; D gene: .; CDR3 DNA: TGTGCCAGCAGCTTAGAACAGCTCTCCTACAATGAGCAGTTCTTC; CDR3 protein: CASSLEQLSYNEQFF
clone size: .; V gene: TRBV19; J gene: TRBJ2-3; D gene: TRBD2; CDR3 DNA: TGTGCCAGTAGGATCAGGCTAGCGGGGGGGCCTGGCACAGATACGCAGTATTTT; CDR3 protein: CASRIRLAGGPGTDTQYF
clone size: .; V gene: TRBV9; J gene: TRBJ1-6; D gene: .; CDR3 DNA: TGTGCCAGCAGCTCCCGGCCGTCGGAGGGGCCCCTCCACTTT; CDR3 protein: CASSSRPSEGPLHF
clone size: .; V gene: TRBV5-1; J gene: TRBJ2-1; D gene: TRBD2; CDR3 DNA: TGCGCCAGCAGCCTAGCGGGAGATGCCTACAATGAGCAGTTCTTC; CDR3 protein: CASSLAGDAYNEQFF
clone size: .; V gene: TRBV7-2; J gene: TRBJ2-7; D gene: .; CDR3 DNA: TGTGCCAGCAGCTCGTTAGACAGGTTGGGGGGAGAGCAGTACTTC; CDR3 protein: CASSSLDRLGGEQYF
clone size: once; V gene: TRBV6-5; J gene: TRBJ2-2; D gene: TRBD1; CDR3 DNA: TGTGCCAGCAGTTCCCGGGACAGGGGCACCGGGGAGCTGTTTTTT; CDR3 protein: CASSSRDRGTGELFF
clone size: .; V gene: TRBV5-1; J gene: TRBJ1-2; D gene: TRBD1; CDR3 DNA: TGCGCCAGCAGCCCGGGACAGGGGGCGGGTGGCTACACCTTC; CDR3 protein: CASSPGQGAGGYTF
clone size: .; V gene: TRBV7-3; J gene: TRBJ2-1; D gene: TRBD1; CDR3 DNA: TGTGCCAGCAGCTTGGGACAGGGCTCCTACAATGAGCAGTTCTTC; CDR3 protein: CASSLGQGSYNEQFF
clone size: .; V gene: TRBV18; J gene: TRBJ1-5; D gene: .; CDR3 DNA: TGTGCCAGCTCTACGGACACGGGAGGATTTCAGCCCCAGCATTTT; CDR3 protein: CASSTDTGGFQPQHF
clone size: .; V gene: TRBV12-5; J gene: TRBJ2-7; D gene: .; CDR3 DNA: TGTGCTAGTGGCAGTGAAGTACGGGATAGCGAGCAGTACTTC; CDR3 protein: CASGSEVRDSEQYF
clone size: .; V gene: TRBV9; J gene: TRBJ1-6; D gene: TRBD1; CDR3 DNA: TGTGCCAGCAGCGCGGGACAGAATTCACCCCTCCACTTT; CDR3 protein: CASSAGQNSPLHF
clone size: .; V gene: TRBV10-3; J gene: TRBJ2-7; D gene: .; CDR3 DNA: TGTGCCATCTCGAAGCAGACAGCGTCCTTTTACGAGCAGTACTTC; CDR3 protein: CAISKQTASFYEQYF
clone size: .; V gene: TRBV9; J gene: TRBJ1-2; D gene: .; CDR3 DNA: TGTGCCAGCAGCGTAGGCGCCGGGACGGAATATGGCTACACCTTC; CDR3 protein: CASSVGAGTEYGYTF
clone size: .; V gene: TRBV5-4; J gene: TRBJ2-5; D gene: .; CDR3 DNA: TGTGCCAGCAGCTTCGGAGGGGTCATGCAAGAGACCCAGTACTTC; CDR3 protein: CASSFGGVMQETQYF
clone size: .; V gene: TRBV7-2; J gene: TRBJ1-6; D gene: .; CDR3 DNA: TGTGCCAGCAGCTTAGCGCTACCTTCACCCCTCCACTTT; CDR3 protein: CASSLALPSPLHF
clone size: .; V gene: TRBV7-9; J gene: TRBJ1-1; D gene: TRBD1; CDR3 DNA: TGTGCCAGCAGCCGCCCGAGGGGGCAAGAGGCTGAAGCTTTCTTT; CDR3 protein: CASSRPRGQEAEAFF
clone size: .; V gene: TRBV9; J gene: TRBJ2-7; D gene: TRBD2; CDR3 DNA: TGTGCCAGCAGCGTAGCGGGGCTAGCGGGGGCCTACGAGCAGTACTTC; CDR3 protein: CASSVAGLAGAYEQYF
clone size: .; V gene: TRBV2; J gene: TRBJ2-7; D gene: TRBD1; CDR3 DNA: TGTGCCAGCAGCAAAGAGGGACAGGGCTACGAGCAGTACTTC; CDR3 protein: CASSKEGQGYEQYF
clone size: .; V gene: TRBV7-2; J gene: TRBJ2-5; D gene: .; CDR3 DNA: TGTGCCAGCAGCTTAGGGGTGACTAGGGGCGAGACCCAGTACTTC; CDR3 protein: CASSLGVTRGETQYF
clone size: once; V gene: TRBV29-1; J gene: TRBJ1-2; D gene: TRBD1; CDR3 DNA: TGCAGCGTTCTGGACAGGGAAAACTATGGCTACACCTTC; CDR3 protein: CSVLDRENYGYTF
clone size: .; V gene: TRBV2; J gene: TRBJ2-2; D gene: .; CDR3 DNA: TGTGCCAGCAGTGATGACACCGGGGAGCTGTTTTTT; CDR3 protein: CASSDDTGELFF
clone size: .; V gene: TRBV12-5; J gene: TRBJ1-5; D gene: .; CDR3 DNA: TGTGCTAGTGGTCAGGACAGATCGGGCCCGTATAGCAATCAGCCCCAGCATTTT; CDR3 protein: CASGQDRSGPYSNQPQHF
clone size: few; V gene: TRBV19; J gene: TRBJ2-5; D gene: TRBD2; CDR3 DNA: TGTGCCAGCGCAGGACTAGCGGGGGGAAAAGAGACCCAGTACTTC; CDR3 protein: CASAGLAGGKETQYF
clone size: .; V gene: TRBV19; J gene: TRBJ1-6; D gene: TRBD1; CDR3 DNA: TGTGCCAGTAGTACCCCTTCGGGACAGAGCTTGCATAATTCACCCCTCCACTTT; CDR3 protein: CASSTPSGQSLHNSPLHF
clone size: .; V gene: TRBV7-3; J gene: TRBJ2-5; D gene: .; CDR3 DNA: TGTGCCAGCAGCTTAGGCGGGGGCTTCCAAGAGACCCAGTACTTC; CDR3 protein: CASSLGGGFQETQYF
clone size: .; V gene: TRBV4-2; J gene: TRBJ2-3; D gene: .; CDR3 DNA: TGTGCCAGCAGCCAAGCGCGGGTTTCCGGCACAGATACGCAGTATTTT; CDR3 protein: CASSQARVSGTDTQYF
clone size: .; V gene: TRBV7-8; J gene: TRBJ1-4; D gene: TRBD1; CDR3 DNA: TGTGCCAGCAGCTTAGGCCTTCGACAGGGTGGTGAAAAACTGTTTTTT; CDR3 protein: CASSLGLRQGGEKLFF
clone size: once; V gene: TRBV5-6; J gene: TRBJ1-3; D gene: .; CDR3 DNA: TGTGCCAGCAGCTTCTACTCTGGAAACACCATATATTTT; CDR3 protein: CASSFYSGNTIYF
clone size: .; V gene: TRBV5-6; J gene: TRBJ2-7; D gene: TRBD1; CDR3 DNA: TGTGCCAGCACCAATCAGGACAGGGTGGGCGAGCAGTACTTC; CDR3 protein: CASTNQDRVGEQYF
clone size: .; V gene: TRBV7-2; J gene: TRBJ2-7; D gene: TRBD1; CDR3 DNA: TGTGCCAGCAGACAGGGGACGGACAGGCCTTCCTACGAGCAGTACTTC; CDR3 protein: CASRQGTDRPSYEQYF
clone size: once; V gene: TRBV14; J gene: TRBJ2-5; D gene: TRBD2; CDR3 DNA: TGTGCCAGCAGCCAAGGTGCGACTAGCGGCCAAGAGACCCAGTACTTC; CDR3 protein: CASSQGATSGQETQYF
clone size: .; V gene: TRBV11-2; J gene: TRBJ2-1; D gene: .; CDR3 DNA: TGTGCCAGCAGCTTAGATAGTTGGGGTGAGCAGTTCTTC; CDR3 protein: CASSLDSWGEQFF
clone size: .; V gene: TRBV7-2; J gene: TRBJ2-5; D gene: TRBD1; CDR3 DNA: TGTGCCAGCAGCCCGTTCGCCGGGACAGGGGGAGAGACCCAGTACTTC; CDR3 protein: CASSPFAGTGGETQYF
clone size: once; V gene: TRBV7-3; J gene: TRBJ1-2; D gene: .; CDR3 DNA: TGTGCCAGCAGCTTAGATTCAGGGCTTGGCTACACCTTC; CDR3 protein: CASSLDSGLGYTF
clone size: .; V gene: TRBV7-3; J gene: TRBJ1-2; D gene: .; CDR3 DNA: TGTGCCAGCAGCTTAAACGGCAGGGCTGAAGGCTACACCTTC; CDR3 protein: CASSLNGRAEGYTF
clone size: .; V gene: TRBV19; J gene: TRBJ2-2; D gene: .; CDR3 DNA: TGTGCCAGTTCTCACGGAGGGGTCTTCGGGACCGGGGAGCTGTTTTTT; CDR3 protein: CASSHGGVFGTGELFF
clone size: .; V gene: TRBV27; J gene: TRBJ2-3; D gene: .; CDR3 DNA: TGTGCCAGCAGGGAACACGACAGGATTAGCACAGATACGCAGTATTTT; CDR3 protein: CASREHDRISTDTQYF
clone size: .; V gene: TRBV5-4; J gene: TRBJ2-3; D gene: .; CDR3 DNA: TGTGCCAGCAGCTTAACGGCGGGCACAGATACGCAGTATTTT; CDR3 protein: CASSLTAGTDTQYF
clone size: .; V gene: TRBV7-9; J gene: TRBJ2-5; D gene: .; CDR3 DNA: TGTGCCAGCAGCCCCCCCACAGGGTCCCAAGAGACCCAGTACTTC; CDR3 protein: CASSPPTGSQETQYF
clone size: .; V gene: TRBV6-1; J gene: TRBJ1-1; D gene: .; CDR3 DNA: TGTGCCAGCAGGTGGGGTTTGGACACTGAAGCTTTCTTT; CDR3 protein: CASRWGLDTEAFF
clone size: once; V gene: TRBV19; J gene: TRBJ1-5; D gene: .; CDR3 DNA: TGTGCCAGTAGGCCTGGTCAGGGCAGCAATCAGCCCCAGCATTTT; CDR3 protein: CASRPGQGSNQPQHF
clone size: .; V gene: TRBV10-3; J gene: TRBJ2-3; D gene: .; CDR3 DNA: TGTGCCATCAGTGAAGGTTCAAACAAAAACACAGATACGCAGTATTTT; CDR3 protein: CAISEGSNKNTDTQYF
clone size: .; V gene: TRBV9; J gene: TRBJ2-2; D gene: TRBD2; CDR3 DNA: TGTGCCAGCAGCGTATTTAGCGGGGGGGATACCGGGGAGCTGTTTTTT; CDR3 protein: CASSVFSGGDTGELFF
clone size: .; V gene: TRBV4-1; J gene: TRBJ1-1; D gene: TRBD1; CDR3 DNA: TGCGCCAGCAGCCCCCAAAGACAGGGGGCAGGAACTTTCTTT; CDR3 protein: CASSPQRQGAGTFF
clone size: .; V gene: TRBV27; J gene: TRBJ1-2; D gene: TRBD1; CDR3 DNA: TGTGCCAGCAGTTTCTCCTTCGGCAGGGGGGGTTATGGCTACACCTTC; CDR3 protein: CASSFSFGRGGYGYTF
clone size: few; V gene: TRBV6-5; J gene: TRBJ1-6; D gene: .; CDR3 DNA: TGTGCCAGCAGTTACTCCGGGGGGGATAATTCACCCCTCCACTTT; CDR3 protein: CASSYSGGDNSPLHF
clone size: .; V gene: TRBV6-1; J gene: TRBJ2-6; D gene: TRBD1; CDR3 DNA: TGTGCCAGCAGTGACCGCCGGGACAGGGGTTACTCTGGGGCCAACGTCCTGACTTTC; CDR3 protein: CASSDRRDRGYSGANVLTF
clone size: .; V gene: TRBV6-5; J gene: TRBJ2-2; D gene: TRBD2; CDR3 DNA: TGTGCCAGTAAAGGCGGGGGGGGCTACACCGGGGAGCTGTTTTTT; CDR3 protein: CASKGGGGYTGELFF
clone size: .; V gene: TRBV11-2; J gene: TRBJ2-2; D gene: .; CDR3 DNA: TGTGCCAGCAGCTTCGCTGGGGAGCTGTTTTTT; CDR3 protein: CASSFAGELFF
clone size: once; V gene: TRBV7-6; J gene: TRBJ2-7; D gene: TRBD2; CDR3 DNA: TGTGCCAGCAGCCGGGCCACTAGCGGGGGGTCCCTGAGCTCCTACGAGCAGTACTTC; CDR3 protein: CASSRATSGGSLSSYEQYF